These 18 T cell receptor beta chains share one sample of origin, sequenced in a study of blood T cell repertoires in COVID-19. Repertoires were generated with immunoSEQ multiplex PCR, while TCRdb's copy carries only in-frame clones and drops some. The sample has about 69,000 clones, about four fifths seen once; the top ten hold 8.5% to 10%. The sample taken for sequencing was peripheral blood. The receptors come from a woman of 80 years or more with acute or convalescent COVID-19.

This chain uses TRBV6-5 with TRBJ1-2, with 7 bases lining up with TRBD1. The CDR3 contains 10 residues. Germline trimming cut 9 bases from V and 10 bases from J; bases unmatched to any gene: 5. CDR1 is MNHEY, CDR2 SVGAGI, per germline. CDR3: CASSGGDYTF. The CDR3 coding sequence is TGTGCCAGTTCAGGGGGTGACTACACCTTC.

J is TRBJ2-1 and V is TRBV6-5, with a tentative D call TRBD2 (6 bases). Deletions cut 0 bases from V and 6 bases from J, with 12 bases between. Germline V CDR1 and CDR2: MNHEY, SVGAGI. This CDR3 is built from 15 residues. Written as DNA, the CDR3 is TGTGCCAGCAGTTACTCGCGGGGCGGCCTCAATGAGCAGTTCTTC. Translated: CASSYSRGGLNEQFF.

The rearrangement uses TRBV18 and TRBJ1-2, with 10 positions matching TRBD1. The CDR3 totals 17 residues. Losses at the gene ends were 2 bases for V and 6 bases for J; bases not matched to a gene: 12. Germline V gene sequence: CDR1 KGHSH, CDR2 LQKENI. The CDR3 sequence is CASSPIPGQGEHDGYTF. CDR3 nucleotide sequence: TGTGCCAGCTCACCAATACCCGGACAGGGGGAACATGATGGCTACACCTTC. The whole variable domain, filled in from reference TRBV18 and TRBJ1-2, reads NAGVMQNPRHLVRRRGQEARLRCSPMKGHSHVYWYRQLPEEGLKFMVYLQKENIIDESGMPKERFSAEFPKEGPSILRIQQVVRGDSAAYFCASSPIPGQGEHDGYTFGSGTRLTVV.

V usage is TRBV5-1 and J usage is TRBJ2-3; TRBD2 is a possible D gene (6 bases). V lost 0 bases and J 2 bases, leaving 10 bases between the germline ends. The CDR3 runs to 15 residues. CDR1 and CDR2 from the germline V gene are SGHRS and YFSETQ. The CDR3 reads CASSLGDFYTDTQYF. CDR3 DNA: TGCGCCAGCAGCTTGGGGGACTTTTACACAGATACGCAGTATTTT.

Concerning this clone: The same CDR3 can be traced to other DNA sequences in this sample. The CDR3 loop is CASSRSGGAYEQYF. Here the CDR3 DNA reads TGTGCCAGCAGCCGTAGCGGGGGGGCTTACGAGCAGTACTTC. The V and J genes are TRBV6-5 and TRBJ2-7, with TRBD2 matching over 11 bases. The V gene's germline CDR1 is MNHEY and CDR2 SVGAGI. Unmatched junction bases numbered 5, after V lost 6 bases and J lost 4 bases. The CDR3 spans 14 residues.

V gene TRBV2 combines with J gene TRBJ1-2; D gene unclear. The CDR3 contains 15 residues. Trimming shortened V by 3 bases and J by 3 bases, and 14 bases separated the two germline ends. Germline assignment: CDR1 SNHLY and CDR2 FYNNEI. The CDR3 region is CASSDQAGVYYGYTF. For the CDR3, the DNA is TGTGCCAGCAGTGATCAGGCGGGAGTTTACTATGGCTACACCTTC.

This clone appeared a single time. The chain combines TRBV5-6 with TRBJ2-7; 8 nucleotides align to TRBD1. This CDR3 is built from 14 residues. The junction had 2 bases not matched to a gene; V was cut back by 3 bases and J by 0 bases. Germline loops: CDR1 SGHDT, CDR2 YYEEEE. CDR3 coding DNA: TGTGCCAGCAGCTACACAGGGGGCTCCTACGAGCAGTACTTC. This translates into CASSYTGGSYEQYF.

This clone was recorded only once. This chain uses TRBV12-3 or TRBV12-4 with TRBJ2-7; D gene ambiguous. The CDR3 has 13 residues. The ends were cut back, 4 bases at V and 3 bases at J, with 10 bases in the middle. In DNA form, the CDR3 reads TGTGCCAGCAGTTCAGTCCCCAGCTACGAGCAGTACTTC. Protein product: CASSSVPSYEQYF.

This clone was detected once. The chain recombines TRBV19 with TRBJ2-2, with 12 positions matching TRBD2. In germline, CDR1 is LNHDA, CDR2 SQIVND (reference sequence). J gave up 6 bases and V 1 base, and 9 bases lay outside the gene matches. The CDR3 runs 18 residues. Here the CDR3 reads CASSIGPSGGARSGELFF. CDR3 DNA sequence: TGTGCCAGTAGTATAGGTCCTAGCGGGGGGGCCCGGTCCGGGGAGCTGTTTTTT.

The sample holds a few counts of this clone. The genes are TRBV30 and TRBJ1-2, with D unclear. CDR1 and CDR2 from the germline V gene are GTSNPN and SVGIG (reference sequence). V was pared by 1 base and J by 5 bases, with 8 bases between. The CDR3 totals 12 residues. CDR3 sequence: CAWSETGYGYTF. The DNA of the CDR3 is TGTGCCTGGAGTGAGACTGGGTATGGCTACACCTTC.

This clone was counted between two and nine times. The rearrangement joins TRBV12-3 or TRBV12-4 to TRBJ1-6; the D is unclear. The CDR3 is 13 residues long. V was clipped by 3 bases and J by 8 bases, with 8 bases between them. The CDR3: CASSLAEDSPLHF. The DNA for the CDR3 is TGTGCCAGCAGTTTGGCAGAAGATTCACCCCTCCACTTT.

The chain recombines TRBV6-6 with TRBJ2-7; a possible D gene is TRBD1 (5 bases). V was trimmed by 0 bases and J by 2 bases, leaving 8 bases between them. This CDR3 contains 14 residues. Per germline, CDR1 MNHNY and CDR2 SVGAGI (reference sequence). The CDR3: CASSYSTETYEQYF. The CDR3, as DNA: TGTGCCAGCAGTTACTCGACAGAGACCTACGAGCAGTACTTC.

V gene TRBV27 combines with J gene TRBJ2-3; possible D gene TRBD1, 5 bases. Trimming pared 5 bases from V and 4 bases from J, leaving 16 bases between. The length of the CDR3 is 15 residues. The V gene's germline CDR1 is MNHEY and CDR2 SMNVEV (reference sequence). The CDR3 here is CASSPKGQRADTQYF. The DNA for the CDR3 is TGTGCCAGCAGTCCCAAAGGACAACGGGCAGATACGCAGTATTTT.

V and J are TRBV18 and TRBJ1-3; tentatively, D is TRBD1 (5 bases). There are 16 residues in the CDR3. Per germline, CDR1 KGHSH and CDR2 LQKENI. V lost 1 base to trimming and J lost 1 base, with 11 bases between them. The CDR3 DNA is TGTGCCAGCTCACCACGCGCTCCAGGGTCTGGAAACACCATATATTTT. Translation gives CASSPRAPGSGNTIYF.

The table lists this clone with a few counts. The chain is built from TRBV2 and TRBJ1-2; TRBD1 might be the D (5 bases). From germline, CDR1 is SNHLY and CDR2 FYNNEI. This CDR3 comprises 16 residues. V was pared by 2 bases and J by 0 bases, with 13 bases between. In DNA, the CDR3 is TGTGCCAGCAGTGAATTTGGGGCGGGGACTAACTATGGCTACACCTTC. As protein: CASSEFGAGTNYGYTF.

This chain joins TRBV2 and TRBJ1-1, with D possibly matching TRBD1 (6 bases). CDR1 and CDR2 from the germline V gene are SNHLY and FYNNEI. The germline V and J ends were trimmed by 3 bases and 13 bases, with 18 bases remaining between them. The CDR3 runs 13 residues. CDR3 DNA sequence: TGTGCCAGCAGTGAGGACAGCCCAAATTCAATTTTCTTT. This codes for CASSEDSPNSIFF. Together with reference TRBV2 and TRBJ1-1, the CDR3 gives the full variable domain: EPEVTQTPSHQVTQMGQEVILRCVPISNHLYFYWYRQILGQKVEFLVSFYNNEISEKSEIFDDQFSVERPDGSNFTLKIRSTKLEDSAMYFCASSEDSPNSIFFGQGTRLTVV.

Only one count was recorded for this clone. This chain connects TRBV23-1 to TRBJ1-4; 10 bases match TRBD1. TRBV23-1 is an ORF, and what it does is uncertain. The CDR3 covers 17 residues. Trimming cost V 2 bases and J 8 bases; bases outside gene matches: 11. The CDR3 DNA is TGCGCCAGCAGTCAACCGGGACAGGGGACGGATTTGGAAAAACTGTTTTTT. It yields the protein CASSQPGQGTDLEKLFF.

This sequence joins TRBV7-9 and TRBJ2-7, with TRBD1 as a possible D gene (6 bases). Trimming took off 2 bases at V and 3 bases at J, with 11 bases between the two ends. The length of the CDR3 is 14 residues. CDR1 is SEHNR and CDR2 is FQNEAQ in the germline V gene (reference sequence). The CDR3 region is CASSLRDRIYEQYF. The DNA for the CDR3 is TGTGCCAGCAGCTTACGTGACAGGATCTACGAGCAGTACTTC.